The 5 T cell receptor beta chains presented below share a single source sample, sequenced in a study of human T cells and chemical hapten exposure (dated by TCRdb to about 2021). The sample's time point label, in plain terms: patch test 1, 2 weeks after DPC sensitization. Reading the label with the study, this specimen's treatment or condition is: therapeutic diphenylcyclopropenone sensitization with weekly scalp DPC. The library was prepared using RACE. The run used a NextSeq 500. Clones were called with MiXCR by TCRdb after fastp trimmed the public reads at Q25, and only in-frame beta chains were retained. Records with the same CDR3 protein are collapsed into one entry carrying the most frequent genes and DNA. For this sample there are a few hundred thousand distinct CDR3 sequences; more than 4.5% appear just once. The leading ten clones occupy about 2.2% of the sample. The sample here was whole blood, taken in connection with sensitization to the hapten diphenylcyclopropenone (DPC). All receptors derive from a woman aged 50 to 65 with alopecia areata. Some clones in this sample may be carry-over from other donors' samples.

CDR3: CASSVRVRGKDTF. The CDR3 nucleotides read TGTGCCAGCAGTGTAAGAGTTAGGGGGAAAGACACCTTC. The rearrangement links TRBV28 to TRBJ1-2, with D possibly matching TRBD1 (6 bases). Germline values: CDR1 MDHEN, CDR2 SYDVKM. Between the trimmed V and J ends, which lost 5 bases and 12 bases, there was a span of 19 bases. The CDR3 sequence is 13 residues long.

This clonotype was counted ten times or more. The chain couples TRBV28 to TRBJ1-4, with 8 nucleotides matching TRBD1. The germline V gene encodes CDR1 MDHEN and CDR2 SYDVKM. J was trimmed by 0 bases and V by 2 bases; bases with no gene match: 5. The CDR3 has 17 amino acids. This CDR3 reads CASSLAGGLATNEKLFF. DNA for the CDR3: TGTGCCAGCAGTTTAGCAGGGGGCCTTGCAACTAATGAAAAACTGTTTTTT.

The chain's CDR3 is CASSTGQAPVHGYTF. The CDR3 nucleotides read TGTGCCAGCAGCACGGGACAGGCGCCAGTTCATGGCTACACCTTC. The chain joins TRBV7-9 to TRBJ1-2; 8 bases are a match to TRBD1. This CDR3 region has 15 residues. The ends lost 5 bases at V and 6 bases at J; junction bases unmatched: 11. Germline CDR1 is SEHNR and CDR2 is FQNEAQ (reference sequence).

The chain couples TRBV6-5 to TRBJ1-6, with D perhaps TRBD1 (5 bases). Trimming cost V 0 bases and J 14 bases, with 14 bases left between them. Germline V lookup: CDR1 MNHEY, CDR2 SVGAGI. The CDR3 has 14 amino acids. This chain's CDR3 is CASSYSATGYTLHF. CDR3 nucleotides: TGTGCCAGCAGTTACTCTGCCACAGGCTATACCCTCCACTTT.

This clonotype was seen many times. The chain combines TRBV9 with TRBJ1-2; D possibly corresponds to TRBD1 (5 bases). The CDR3 is made up of 15 amino acids. Between the trimmed V and J ends, which lost 3 bases and 3 bases, there was a span of 15 bases. In germline, CDR1 is SGDLS, CDR2 YYNGEE. The CDR3 loop is CASSGVKGRDYGYTF. Here the CDR3 DNA reads TGTGCCAGCAGCGGGGTGAAGGGACGCGACTATGGCTACACCTTC.